This T cell receptor (beta chain) was sequenced in a study of blood T cell repertoires in COVID-19. Study in general: Researchers got acute and convalescent COVID-19 samples from the United States, Italy and Spain. The cDNA or gDNA used as material had been derived from T cells, B-cell-depleted T cells, or PBMCs.

In the original processing: How many nucleated cells were present was estimated from reference gene primer amplification. TCRdb keeps only in-frame clones here, not all; method: immunoSEQ multiplex PCR. From that table come the V and J calls and clone size; the DNA was used to work out D and trimming. Of 190,000 or so clones in the sample, approximately 88% were seen once. This clone has more than one count but fewer than ten. V was clipped by 0 bases and J by 9 bases, with 6 bases between them. The germline gives CDR1 SNHLY, CDR2 FYNNEI. The CDR3 totals 12 residues. Material: peripheral blood. The receptor's source is a woman aged 25 to 45 with acute or convalescent COVID-19. The chain is built from TRBV2 and TRBJ1-5; D is ambiguous. The CDR3: CASSEATRPQHF. In DNA, the CDR3 is TGTGCCAGCAGTGAAGCAACTCGGCCCCAGCATTTT.